This T cell receptor beta chain was identified during a study of blood T cell repertoires in COVID-19. Study as a whole: Both acute and convalescent COVID-19 samples were obtained from the United States, Italy and Spain. The cDNA or gDNA used as material had been derived from T cells, B-cell-depleted T cells, or PBMCs.

Per the original methods: The assay estimated nucleated cells by amplifying reference gene primers. Sequencing was performed with immunoSEQ multiplex PCR; in TCRdb, only in-frame clones are kept and a portion is missing. V, J and clone size derive from that table, while D and trimming were established from the DNA sequence. The profile shows about 73,000 clones, more than 70% of them singletons. Trimming removed 5 bases from V and 5 bases from J, with 13 bases in between. The CDR3 sequence is 14 residues long. CDR1 SEHNR and CDR2 FQNEAQ come from the germline V gene (reference sequence). This chain uses TRBV7-9 with TRBJ2-1; the D call may be TRBD1 or TRBD2 (6 bases each). This sequence originates from a man in his forties or fifties with active COVID-19. Material: peripheral blood. Here the CDR3 reads CASSLGGQDNEQFF. The DNA for the CDR3 is TGTGCCAGCAGCCTAGGGGGGCAGGACAATGAGCAGTTCTTC.